Listed below are T cell receptor beta chains from one sample, sequenced in a study of blood T cell repertoires in COVID-19. Assay: immunoSEQ multiplex PCR; the TCRdb copy retains only in-frame clones and omits some. Altogether approximately 490,000 clones are present, around 87% being singletons, with the ten largest covering 0.7%. The sequenced sample was PBMCs or T cells enriched from blood (not recorded which). The receptors originated from a woman aged 18-29 years who had recovered from COVID-19. Each CDR3 is given with its conserved first and last residue. A D gene is named only where the DNA matches it firmly. Not every row has a clone size; where given, it reads once, few, many or a size class.

d_call j_call v_call clone_size cdr3_aa cdr3_nt
TRBD1 TRBJ1-3 TRBV4-1 - CASSLRQGAEGNTIYF TGCGCCAGCAGCCTCCGACAGGGGGCTGAGGGAAACACCATATATTTT
- TRBJ1-1 TRBV19 - CASHKNPDSAAITEAFF TGTGCCAGTCACAAGAACCCGGACAGCGCCGCTATCACTGAAGCTTTCTTT
- TRBJ1-5 TRBV7-2 few CASSLQGGFNQPQHF TGTGCCAGCAGCCTCCAAGGCGGTTTCAATCAGCCCCAGCATTTT
- TRBJ2-5 TRBV27 - CASSLASRAETQYF TGTGCCAGCAGTTTGGCTAGCCGTGCCGAGACCCAGTACTTC
- TRBJ1-2 TRBV6-1 - CASSSDSHYGYTF TGTGCCAGCAGTTCGGACAGCCACTATGGCTACACCTTC
- TRBJ2-1 TRBV10-3 - CAIGANRDSEQFF TGTGCCATCGGGGCAAACAGGGATTCTGAGCAGTTCTTC
- TRBJ1-1 TRBV3-1/TRBV3-2 - CASSQDNSITEAFF TGTGCCAGCAGCCAAGATAACTCCATAACTGAAGCTTTCTTT
- TRBJ2-1 TRBV20-1 - CSASGRAGNEQFF TGCAGTGCTAGTGGCAGGGCCGGGAATGAGCAGTTCTTC
- TRBJ1-5 TRBV21-1 - CASSTPARGYNQPQHF TGTGCCAGCAGCACCCCCGCACGCGGTTACAATCAGCCCCAGCATTTT
- TRBJ1-1 TRBV7-9 - CASSLYREEAFF TGTGCCAGCAGCTTATACAGGGAGGAAGCTTTCTTT
TRBD2 TRBJ2-7 TRBV30 few CALRTSYYEQYF TGTGCCTTGCGGACTAGCTATTACGAGCAGTACTTC
- TRBJ2-7 TRBV19 - CASSSRESGDEQYF TGTGCCAGTAGTAGCAGGGAATCGGGAGACGAGCAGTACTTC
- TRBJ2-1 TRBV4-1 - CASSQDVSRGASYNEQFF TGCGCCAGCAGCCAAGATGTGAGTCGGGGGGCTTCATACAATGAGCAGTTCTTC
- TRBJ2-3 TRBV29-1 - CSVEYGGERTDTQYF TGCAGCGTTGAATACGGAGGGGAACGCACAGATACGCAGTATTTT
TRBD1 TRBJ2-7 TRBV7-9 - CASSLEAGGVWNEQYF TGTGCCAGCAGCTTAGAGGCAGGGGGAGTTTGGAACGAGCAGTACTTC
- TRBJ2-6 TRBV18 once CASSSTRTSGANVLTF TGTGCCAGCTCATCAACACGTACCTCTGGGGCCAACGTCCTGACTTTC
TRBD2 TRBJ2-3 TRBV7-8 once CASTTNPGLETDTQYF TGTGCCAGCACCACTAACCCGGGACTAGAGACAGATACGCAGTATTTT
TRBD1 TRBJ1-2 TRBV5-4 once CASTWGQSYGYTF TGTGCCAGTACTTGGGGACAGTCCTATGGCTACACCTTC
- TRBJ2-5 TRBV7-8 - CASSRSRVFWETQYF TGTGCCAGCAGCCGTAGCCGGGTGTTCTGGGAGACCCAGTACTTC
- TRBJ1-4 TRBV29-1 - CSVRTVNEKLFF TGCAGCGTTCGGACAGTTAATGAAAAACTGTTTTTT
TRBD2 TRBJ2-5 TRBV19 - CASTAPGTSGVETQYF TGTGCCTCAACCGCTCCCGGGACTAGCGGGGTAGAGACCCAGTACTTC
- TRBJ2-1 TRBV3-1/TRBV3-2 - CASSAMTGGEQFF TGTGCCAGCAGCGCCATGACGGGGGGCGAGCAGTTCTTC
TRBD1 TRBJ2-2 TRBV19 - CASSIALGWGQDRGRITGELFF TGTGCCAGTAGTATAGCCCTGGGATGGGGACAGGATAGAGGAAGGATCACCGGGGAGCTGTTTTTT
TRBD1 TRBJ1-5 TRBV6-5 - CASSFDRGHSQPQHF TGTGCCAGCAGTTTCGACAGGGGGCACAGTCAGCCCCAGCATTTT
- TRBJ2-5 TRBV3-1/TRBV3-2 - CASSQDLQETQYF TGTGCCAGCAGCCAAGATCTTCAAGAGACCCAGTACTTC
- TRBJ2-1 TRBV2 - CASSELAPTNEQFF TGTGCCAGCAGTGAATTGGCTCCCACGAATGAGCAGTTCTTC
TRBD1 TRBJ1-5 TRBV28 - CASSKSRDRDLRSNQPQHF TGTGCCAGCAGTAAGAGCCGGGACAGGGACTTACGGAGCAATCAGCCCCAGCATTTT
- TRBJ2-3 TRBV19 once CASSGQGGDTQYF TGTGCCAGTAGTGGGCAGGGTGGGGATACGCAGTATTTT
- TRBJ1-1 TRBV25-1 - CASSEYDTTGKAFF TGTGCCAGCAGTGAATACGATACCACAGGGAAAGCTTTCTTT
TRBD1 TRBJ1-2 TRBV6-1 once CASSDQGAYGYTF TGTGCCAGCTCCGACCAGGGGGCATATGGCTACACCTTC
TRBD2 TRBJ2-1 TRBV15 - CATSRELAGGIEQFF TGTGCCACCAGCAGGGAGCTAGCGGGGGGGATTGAGCAGTTCTTC
TRBD2 TRBJ2-3 TRBV7-9 - CASSPYGGAVDTQYF TGTGCCAGCAGCCCGTACGGGGGGGCAGTAGATACGCAGTATTTT
TRBD1 TRBJ1-4 TRBV30 - CAWSGRQGYEKLFF TGTGCCTGGAGTGGCCGACAGGGTTATGAAAAACTGTTTTTT
- TRBJ1-2 TRBV27 - CASSLKWEGYGYTF TGTGCCAGCAGTTTAAAATGGGAGGGCTATGGCTACACCTTC
- TRBJ2-6 TRBV28 - CASRTPGLGANVLTF TGTGCCAGCAGAACTCCAGGGCTCGGGGCCAACGTCCTGACTTTC
TRBD1 TRBJ1-5 TRBV23-1 - CASSQSRDRGCSNQPQHF TGCGCCAGCAGTCAATCGCGGGACAGGGGTTGTAGCAATCAGCCCCAGCATTTT
- TRBJ1-1 TRBV27 - CASSLSRDTEAFF TGTGCCAGCAGTTTAAGCAGGGACACTGAAGCTTTCTTT
- TRBJ1-6 TRBV11-2 - CASSSLRNSPLHF TGTGCCAGCAGCTCCCTCCGGAATTCACCCCTCCACTTT
- TRBJ1-1 TRBV19 - CASSIAISQNTEAFF TGTGCCAGTAGTATAGCTATAAGCCAGAACACTGAAGCTTTCTTT
- TRBJ1-5 TRBV2 few CASSVREQTNQPQHF TGTGCCAGCAGTGTTCGAGAGCAAACTAATCAGCCCCAGCATTTT
- TRBJ1-2 TRBV7-8 few CASSLVQAGYGYTF TGTGCCAGCAGCTTAGTTCAGGCCGGCTATGGCTACACCTTC
TRBD1 TRBJ2-7 TRBV3-1/TRBV3-2 - CASSQGRQGGEQYF TGTGCCAGCAGCCAAGGTAGACAGGGCGGCGAGCAGTACTTC
- TRBJ2-5 TRBV10-2 - CASSAGSGQETQYF TGCGCCAGCAGCGCGGGCTCGGGGCAAGAGACCCAGTACTTC
- TRBJ2-7 TRBV5-4 - CASSNQGSPYEQYF TGTGCCAGCAGCAACCAGGGTAGTCCCTACGAGCAGTACTTC
- TRBJ1-2 TRBV28 - CASSSYRMVRVLGGYTF TGTGCCAGCAGCTCCTACCGGATGGTGAGGGTACTAGGCGGCTACACCTTC
- TRBJ1-2 TRBV10-3 few CAISAAGEDYGYTF TGTGCCATCAGTGCTGCGGGGGAAGACTATGGCTACACCTTC
- TRBJ1-1 TRBV5-5 - CASRAENINTEAFF TGTGCCAGCAGGGCCGAAAATATTAACACTGAAGCTTTCTTT
- TRBJ1-3 TRBV7-2 - CASSPESASGNTIYF TGTGCCAGCAGCCCTGAGAGTGCATCTGGAAACACCATATATTTT
TRBD1 TRBJ1-2 TRBV29-1 - CSVIQGARANYGYTF TGCAGCGTCATACAGGGGGCTAGGGCTAACTATGGCTACACCTTC
- TRBJ1-1 TRBV6-6 - CASSYSLGRNYQAFF TGTGCCAGCAGTTACTCCCTCGGGAGAAATTATCAAGCTTTCTTT
TRBD2 TRBJ2-7 TRBV30 - CAWSTGLAGGEQYF TGTGCCTGGAGCACGGGCCTTGCGGGGGGCGAGCAGTACTTC
TRBD1 TRBJ1-2 TRBV27 few CASSFLTGEGYTF TGTGCCAGCAGTTTCCTGACAGGGGAAGGCTACACCTTC
TRBD2 TRBJ2-1 TRBV5-1 - CASSSFWSSGGGDEQFF TGCGCCAGCAGCTCATTCTGGTCTAGCGGGGGCGGGGATGAGCAGTTCTTC
TRBD2 TRBJ2-3 TRBV3-1/TRBV3-2 - CASSRSEREQYF TGTGCCAGCAGCCGATCGGAGCGGGAGCAGTATTTT
- TRBJ1-1 TRBV6-5 - CASTRGQEAFF TGTGCCAGCACTCGAGGACAGGAAGCTTTCTTT
TRBD2 TRBJ2-7 TRBV7-2 - CASKVRGGSDYEQYF TGTGCCAGCAAGGTCCGGGGGGGATCTGACTACGAGCAGTACTTC
- TRBJ2-3 TRBV7-8 - CASSLGLAGAPDTQYF TGTGCCAGCAGCTTGGGTCTGGCGGGGGCCCCGGATACGCAGTATTTT
TRBD1 TRBJ1-2 TRBV10-3 - CAAWDRETVYGYTF TGTGCCGCCTGGGACAGGGAAACAGTTTATGGCTACACCTTC